These 32 T cell receptor beta chains came from one sample sequenced in a study of cytomegalovirus exposure and HLA in healthy donors. In the PCR, 60 Vbeta and 13 Jbeta primers were used. Some clones are missing from TCRdb's copy, which holds only in-frame ones; the method was immunoSEQ multiplex PCR. The table has about 99,000 clones, around 77% seen once. The sequencing sample was made of PBMCs. These receptors all come from a man aged 35 to 55 in good health and CMV-seronegative.

The V and J genes are TRBV5-3 and TRBJ2-2; a possible D gene is TRBD1 (6 bases). TRBV5-3 is classed as an ORF, of uncertain function. This CDR3 has 14 amino acids. V lost 1 base to trimming and J lost 7 bases, with 11 bases between them. The CDR3 DNA sequence: TGTGCCAGAAGCTTGCAGGGGAAGGGCGGGGAGCTGTTTTTT. Amino acid sequence: CARSLQGKGGELFF.

This chain joins TRBV2 and TRBJ2-5, with D possibly being TRBD1 (6 bases). This CDR3 comprises 17 residues. Germline lookup yields CDR1 SNHLY and CDR2 FYNNEI. The ends were cut back, 6 bases at V and 0 bases at J, with 20 bases in the middle. Here the CDR3 reads CASRRGSWGSYQETQYF. CDR3 bases: TGTGCCAGCAGGAGGGGGAGCTGGGGGTCGTACCAAGAGACCCAGTACTTC.

The J gene is TRBJ2-3, the V gene TRBV30, with a tentative D call TRBD2 (6 bases). The CDR3 has 13 residues. CDR1 is GTSNPN and CDR2 is SVGIG in the germline V gene (reference sequence). V was shortened by 3 bases and J by 5 bases, with 12 bases between the two germline ends. In nucleotides, the CDR3 is TGTGCCTGGAGCGGGGGAACCCGAGATACGCAGTATTTT. Residues: CAWSGGTRDTQYF.

The chain recombines TRBV10-3 with TRBJ1-1, with 9 bases matching TRBD1. The V gene end was trimmed by 6 bases and the J gene end by 0 bases; junction bases not matched to a gene: 8. The CDR3 totals 16 residues. Germline V gene data show CDR1 as ENHRY and CDR2 as SYGVKD. The CDR3 sequence is CAIRRDRGVMNTEAFF. As DNA, the CDR3 is TGTGCCATCAGGAGAGACAGGGGGGTCATGAACACTGAAGCTTTCTTT.

The V call is TRBV19, the J call TRBJ1-1; 9 nucleotides align to TRBD1. There are 13 residues in the CDR3. V trimming: 9 bases; J trimming: 5 bases; junction bases outside the gene matches: 7. Germline loops: CDR1 LNHDA, CDR2 SQIVND (reference sequence). The CDR3 region is CASRDRVFTEAFF. The CDR3 region has the DNA TGTGCCAGCAGGGACAGGGTTTTTACTGAAGCTTTCTTT.

This clone was picked up one time. The genes are TRBV7-6 and TRBJ2-1; 12 positions agree with TRBD2. The germline CDR1 and CDR2 sequences are SGHVS and FNYEAQ. The CDR3 is made up of 15 amino acids. After removal of 5 bases from V and 9 bases from J, the junction contained 8 bases not matched to a gene. CDR3 bases: TGTGCCAGCAGCCCAACCCTAGCGGGGGGGAGTGAGCAGTTCTTC. Translating gives CASSPTLAGGSEQFF.

V usage is TRBV30 and J usage is TRBJ1-6; D possibly corresponds to TRBD1 (6 bases). V gave up 3 bases and J gave up 6 bases, with 18 bases separating them. The CDR3 length is 16 residues. Germline V gives CDR1 GTSNPN, CDR2 SVGIG (reference sequence). This CDR3 is CAWSPIKTGLNSPLHF. CDR3 bases: TGTGCCTGGAGCCCTATAAAGACAGGTCTTAATTCACCCCTCCACTTT. The full variable domain, rest sourced from reference TRBV30 and TRBJ1-6, is SQTIHQWPATLVQPVGSPLSLECTVEGTSNPNLYWYRQAAGRGLQLLFYSVGIGQISSEVPQNLSASRPQDRQFILSSKKLLLSDSGFYLCAWSPIKTGLNSPLHFGNGTRLTVT.

The rearrangement joins TRBV9 to TRBJ1-3, with D perhaps matching TRBD1 (6 bases). Germline V lookup: CDR1 SGDLS, CDR2 YYNGEE. Trimming shortened V by 2 bases and J by 0 bases, and 12 bases separated the two germline ends. The CDR3 sequence is 16 residues long. Here the CDR3 DNA reads TGTGCCAGCAGCGTGGCCCGACAGGCCTCTGGAAACACCATATATTTT. Translation: CASSVARQASGNTIYF.

DNA for the CDR3: TGTGCCAGCAGCCAAGATCCCTCAGGGGGGATGAGGACTGAAGCTTTCTTT. This codes for CASSQDPSGGMRTEAFF. V gene TRBV4-2 combines with J gene TRBJ1-1; 7 positions match TRBD1. Germline V gene data show CDR1 as LGHNA and CDR2 as YNFKEQ. The CDR3 spans 17 residues. Trimming took 0 bases from V and 5 from J; bases not matched to a gene: 12.

The gene calls are TRBV20-1 and TRBJ2-7, with 7 bases that match TRBD2. Looked up from germline, CDR1 is DFQATT and CDR2 is SNEGSKA (reference sequence). The CDR3 runs 10 residues. V dropped 5 bases and J dropped 10; count of bases not matched to a gene: 5. The CDR3 sequence: CSAWRGYQYF. Here the CDR3 DNA reads TGCAGTGCTTGGCGGGGGTACCAGTACTTC.

The chain has TRBV6-1 and TRBJ2-5; 10 bases map to TRBD2. Germline V lookup: CDR1 MNHNS, CDR2 SASEGT. This CDR3 contains 16 residues. V lost 4 bases, J lost 2 bases, and 7 bases stayed unmatched. CDR3 nucleotides: TGTGCCAGCAGTGTCAGTCTAGCGGGAGATCAAGAGACCCAGTACTTC. As protein: CASSVSLAGDQETQYF.

The chain is built from TRBV19 and TRBJ2-3, with 10 bases matching TRBD2. J was trimmed by 2 bases and V by 6 bases; bases with no gene match: 8. Germline CDR1 is LNHDA and CDR2 is SQIVND (reference sequence). CDR3 length: 16 amino acids. The CDR3 coding sequence is TGTGCCAGTAGCCGAAAAGCGGGGGGGGACACAGATACGCAGTATTTT. Its protein product is CASSRKAGGDTDTQYF.

As regards this clone: This sample includes further DNA sequences coding for the same CDR3. The chain joins TRBV27 to TRBJ2-1; TRBD1 might be the D (6 bases). Germline CDR1 reads MNHEY; CDR2 reads SMNVEV (reference sequence). The CDR3 is 15 amino acids. The V and J ends lost 2 bases and 2 bases respectively, with 10 bases between them. The CDR3 sequence: CASSLGRGPYNEQFF. The CDR3 DNA follows: TGTGCCAGCAGTTTAGGCAGGGGTCCCTACAATGAGCAGTTCTTC.

The chain carries TRBV15 and TRBJ1-2, with 7 bases lining up with TRBD1. J lost 7 bases, V lost 3 bases, and 11 bases had no gene match. The CDR3 sequence is 15 residues long. Germline lookup yields CDR1 LNHNV and CDR2 YYDKDF (reference sequence). The CDR3 spells CATSSPDRVLFGYTF. For the CDR3, the DNA is TGTGCCACCAGCAGCCCTGACAGGGTTCTTTTTGGCTACACCTTC.

The rearrangement links TRBV28 to TRBJ2-1, with 7 bases matching TRBD1. This CDR3 has 17 residues. With V trimmed by 4 bases and J by 0 bases, 9 bases remained unmatched. Germline V gene data show CDR1 as MDHEN and CDR2 as SYDVKM. CDR3 DNA: TGTGCCAGCAGTTCCCCCGGGGCAGGGGGCTCCTACAATGAGCAGTTCTTC. It specifies CASSSPGAGGSYNEQFF. Complete variable domain (other parts from reference TRBV28 and TRBJ2-1): DVKVTQSSRYLVKRTGEKVFLECVQDMDHENMFWYRQDPGLGLRLIYFSYDVKMKEKGDIPEGYSVSREKKERFSLILESASTNQTSMYLCASSSPGAGGSYNEQFFGPGTRLTVL.

The chain employs TRBV6-6 and TRBJ2-3, with TRBD2 as a possible D gene (5 bases). In germline, CDR1 is MNHNY, CDR2 SVGAGI (reference sequence). Trimming took off 0 bases at V and 4 bases at J, with 14 bases between the two ends. The CDR3 sequence is 16 residues long. CDR3 amino acids: CASSYSTPAESDTQYF. The CDR3 nucleotides are TGTGCCAGCAGTTACTCGACGCCAGCGGAGTCAGATACGCAGTATTTT.

The genes are TRBV19 and TRBJ2-3; D perhaps matches TRBD2 (6 bases). Trimming cost V 4 bases and J 3 bases, with 14 bases left between them. Looked up from germline, CDR1 is LNHDA and CDR2 is SQIVND (reference sequence). The CDR3 length is 15 residues. For the CDR3, the DNA is TGTGCCAGTAGTAAGGGACTGGGGAAGACAGATACGCAGTATTTT. It is translated as CASSKGLGKTDTQYF.

The chain couples TRBV6-5 to TRBJ2-2, with a weak D call TRBD1 (6 bases). The V end lost 7 bases, the J end lost 0 bases, and 12 bases lay between the germline ends. This CDR3 is built from 15 residues. CDR1 and CDR2 from the germline V gene are MNHEY and SVGAGI. The CDR3 sequence: CASTLGGANTGELFF. CDR3 coding DNA: TGTGCCAGCACCCTAGGGGGAGCGAACACCGGGGAGCTGTTTTTT.

This clone was detected once. The chain is built from TRBV15 and TRBJ1-2, with a weak D call TRBD1 (5 bases). The CDR3 has 15 amino acids. Germline CDR1 LNHNV, CDR2 YYDKDF (reference sequence). V shed 3 bases and J shed 8 bases, with 19 bases lying between them. The CDR3 coding sequence is TGTGCCACCAGCAGTAAACCGGGAGGGGCGCGGGGCTACACCTTC. Translating it yields CATSSKPGGARGYTF.

This clone was counted a few times. V is TRBV14 and J is TRBJ2-7; TRBD2 matches at 7 bases. The J segment lost 0 bases and the V segment lost 5 bases, leaving 7 bases of the junction unmatched. CDR3 length: 15 amino acids. The V gene's germline CDR1 is SGHDN and CDR2 FVKESK. CDR3 loop: CASSEVREISYEQYF. CDR3 sequence (DNA): TGTGCCAGCAGCGAGGTGCGGGAGATCTCCTACGAGCAGTACTTC.

The gene calls are TRBV6-1 and TRBJ2-5; TRBD2 matches at 10 bases. Germline loops: CDR1 MNHNS, CDR2 SASEGT. With 1 base clipped from V and 5 bases from J, the junction kept 7 bases outside the gene matches. The CDR3 consists of 16 residues. As DNA, the CDR3 is TGTGCCAGCAGTGAAGTGTTAGCGGGGGGCACGGAGACCCAGTACTTC. Its translation is CASSEVLAGGTETQYF.

V and J are TRBV18 and TRBJ2-2; 7 nucleotides match TRBD2. After removal of 1 base from V and 5 bases from J, the junction contained 7 bases not matched to a gene. Germline CDR1 is KGHSH and CDR2 is LQKENI. The CDR3 has 16 amino acids. CDR3 in amino acids: CASSPLRGGITGELFF. DNA for the CDR3: TGTGCCAGCTCACCACTGCGCGGGGGAATAACCGGGGAGCTGTTTTTT.

The CDR3 sequence is CASSPGLANSEQYF. The CDR3 DNA follows: TGTGCCAGCAGTCCGGGACTAGCAAATTCCGAGCAGTACTTC. V gene TRBV6-5 combines with J gene TRBJ2-7, with 9 bases identical to TRBD2. CDR1 is MNHEY and CDR2 is SVGAGI in the germline V gene. The CDR3 has 14 amino acids. The V gene end was trimmed by 5 bases and the J gene end by 6 bases; junction bases not matched to a gene: 8.

The chain recombines TRBV28 with TRBJ1-4; 9 positions agree with TRBD1. The germline V gene has CDR1 MDHEN and CDR2 SYDVKM. The CDR3 sequence is 16 residues long. The V and J ends lost 1 base and 6 bases, in that order; junction bases with no gene match: 6. The CDR3 nucleotides are TGTGCCAGCAGTTTATCAACAGGGGGCGCGCATGAAAAACTGTTTTTT. It yields the protein CASSLSTGGAHEKLFF.

A few counts support this clone. This chain joins TRBV11-2 and TRBJ2-5, with 10 bases aligning to TRBD2. Germline V gives CDR1 SGHAT, CDR2 FQNNGV. Unmatched junction bases numbered 7, after V lost 1 base and J lost 5 bases. The CDR3 covers 16 residues. DNA for the CDR3: TGTGCCAGCAGCTTAGGGAGCGGGGGGGCCATGGAGACCCAGTACTTC. Translated, it gives CASSLGSGGAMETQYF.

The rearrangement links TRBV2 to TRBJ2-5, with 7 bases that match TRBD2. The assigned J gene may be wrong: the sequence end matches TRBJ2-7 better. Per germline, CDR1 SNHLY and CDR2 FYNNEI. The CDR3 consists of 13 residues. CDR3 protein: CASIRDYLYEQYF. CDR3 coding DNA: TGTGCCAGCATCCGGGACTACCTCTACGAGCAGTACTTC.

The rearrangement joins TRBV6-5 to TRBJ2-5, with a possible D match to TRBD2 (6 bases). The CDR3 consists of 12 residues. V dropped 8 bases and J dropped 5 bases, with 12 bases sitting between them. Germline V lookup: CDR1 MNHEY, CDR2 SVGAGI. As DNA, the CDR3 is TGTGCCAGCGGGACTTTTGAGGAGACCCAGTACTTC. This encodes CASGTFEETQYF.

This chain uses TRBV2 with TRBJ1-5; D is possibly TRBD1 (6 bases). V lost 5 bases, J lost 2 bases, and 13 bases lay in between. The CDR3 totals 15 residues. Germline lookup yields CDR1 SNHLY and CDR2 FYNNEI. DNA for the CDR3: TGTGCCAGCAGTAAACAGGGATTTGGCAATCAGCCCCAGCATTTT. This codes for CASSKQGFGNQPQHF.

The genes are TRBV28 and TRBJ2-1, with D tentatively TRBD2 (6 bases). With 6 bases removed from V and 1 base from J, the gap between germline ends came to 13 bases. CDR3 length: 15 amino acids. Germline V CDR1 and CDR2: MDHEN, SYDVKM. The CDR3, as DNA: TGTGCCAGCAGCTCGGCGGGGCCGTCCTACAATGAGCAGTTCTTC. As protein: CASSSAGPSYNEQFF.

V and J are TRBV28 and TRBJ1-6; TRBD1 matches 9 bases. The V segment lost 4 bases and the J segment 7 bases; nucleotides outside the gene matches: 5. The germline V gene has CDR1 MDHEN and CDR2 SYDVKM. This CDR3 has 15 amino acids. CDR3 bases: TGTGCCAGCAGTTGGGGGACAGGGAAGAATTCACCCCTCCACTTT. It specifies CASSWGTGKNSPLHF.

The CDR3 sequence is CAISESRSYEQYF. For the CDR3, the DNA is TGTGCCATCAGTGAAAGCCGCTCCTACGAGCAGTACTTC. J is TRBJ2-7 and V is TRBV10-3; D not certain. The CDR3 is 13 residues long. The V end was cut by 3 bases, the J end by 0 bases, with 6 bases between. The germline CDR1 and CDR2 sequences are ENHRY and SYGVKD.

In its sample, this clone was seen once. This chain connects TRBV20-1 to TRBJ2-1; no definite D call. Germline CDR1 is DFQATT and CDR2 is SNEGSKA (reference sequence). The CDR3 runs 11 residues. V dropped 5 bases and J dropped 7 bases, with 9 bases sitting between them. CDR3 residues: CSAGLQNEQFF. In nucleotides, the CDR3 is TGCAGTGCTGGCTTACAGAATGAGCAGTTCTTC.